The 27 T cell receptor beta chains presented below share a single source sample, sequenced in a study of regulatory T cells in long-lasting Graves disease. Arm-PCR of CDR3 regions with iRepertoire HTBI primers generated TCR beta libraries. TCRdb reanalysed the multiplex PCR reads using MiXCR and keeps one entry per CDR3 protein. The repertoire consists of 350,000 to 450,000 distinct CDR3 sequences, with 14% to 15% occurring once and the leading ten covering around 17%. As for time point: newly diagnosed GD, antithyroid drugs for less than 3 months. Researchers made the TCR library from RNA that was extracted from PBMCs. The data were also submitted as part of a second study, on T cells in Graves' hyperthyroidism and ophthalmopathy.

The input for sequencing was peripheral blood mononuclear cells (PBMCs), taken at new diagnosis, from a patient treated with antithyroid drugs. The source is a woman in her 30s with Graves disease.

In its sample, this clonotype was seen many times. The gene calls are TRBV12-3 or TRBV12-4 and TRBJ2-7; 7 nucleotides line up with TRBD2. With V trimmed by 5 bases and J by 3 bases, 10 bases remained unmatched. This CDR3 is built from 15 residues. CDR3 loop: CASSAPGLPYYEQYF. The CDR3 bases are TGTGCCAGCAGTGCCCCGGGACTACCGTACTACGAGCAGTACTTC.

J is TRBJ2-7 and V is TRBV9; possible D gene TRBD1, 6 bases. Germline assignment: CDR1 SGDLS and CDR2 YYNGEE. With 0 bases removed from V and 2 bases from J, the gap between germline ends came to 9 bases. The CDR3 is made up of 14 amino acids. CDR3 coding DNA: TGTGCCAGCAGCGTAGAGACAGGCGCCTACGAGCAGTACTTC. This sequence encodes CASSVETGAYEQYF.

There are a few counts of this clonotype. In DNA form, the CDR3 reads TGTGCCAGTAGCCGGGACAGGGATGTCGGAGGCTACACCTTC. Its translation is CASSRDRDVGGYTF. The rearrangement uses TRBV19 and TRBJ1-2, with TRBD1 matching over 9 bases. The CDR3 consists of 14 residues. Germline values: CDR1 LNHDA, CDR2 SQIVND (reference sequence). Losses at the gene ends were 6 bases for V and 8 bases for J; bases not matched to a gene: 10.

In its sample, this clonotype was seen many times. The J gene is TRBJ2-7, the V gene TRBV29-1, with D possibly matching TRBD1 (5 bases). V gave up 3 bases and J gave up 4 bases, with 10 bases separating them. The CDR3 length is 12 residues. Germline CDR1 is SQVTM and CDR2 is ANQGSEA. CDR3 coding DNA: TGCAGCGTTGATACCCCAGGGTACGAGCAGTACTTC. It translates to CSVDTPGYEQYF.

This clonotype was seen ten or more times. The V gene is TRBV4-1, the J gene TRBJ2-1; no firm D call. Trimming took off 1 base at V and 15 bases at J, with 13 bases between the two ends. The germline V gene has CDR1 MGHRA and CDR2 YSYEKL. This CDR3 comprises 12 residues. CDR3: CASSQVGLGRFF. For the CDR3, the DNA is TGCGCCAGCAGCCAAGTTGGTCTAGGCCGGTTCTTC.

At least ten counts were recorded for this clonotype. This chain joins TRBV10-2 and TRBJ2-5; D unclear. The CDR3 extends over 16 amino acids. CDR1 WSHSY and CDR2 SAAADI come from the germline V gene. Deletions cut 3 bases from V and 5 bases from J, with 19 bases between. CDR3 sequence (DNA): TGCGCCAGCAGTGATGGGCGCGCCCAGGTGATGGAGACCCAGTACTTC. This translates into CASSDGRAQVMETQYF.

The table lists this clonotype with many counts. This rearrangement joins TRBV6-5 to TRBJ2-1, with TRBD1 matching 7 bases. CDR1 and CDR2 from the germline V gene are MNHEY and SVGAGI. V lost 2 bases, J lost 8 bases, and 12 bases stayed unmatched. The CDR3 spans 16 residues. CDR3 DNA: TGTGCCAGCAGTTACGCAAAGGGACAGTCCTGGGATGAGCAGTTCTTC. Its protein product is CASSYAKGQSWDEQFF.

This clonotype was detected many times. This CDR3 reads CSAYGTSEQIEQFF. CDR3 nucleotides: TGCAGTGCTTACGGGACTAGCGAGCAGATTGAGCAGTTCTTC. The chain combines TRBV20-1 with TRBJ2-1; TRBD2 matches 10 bases. CDR3 size: 14 residues. Per the germline V gene, CDR1 is DFQATT and CDR2 is SNEGSKA (reference sequence). Trimming at V came to 5 bases and at J to 9 bases, leaving 10 bases not matched to a gene.

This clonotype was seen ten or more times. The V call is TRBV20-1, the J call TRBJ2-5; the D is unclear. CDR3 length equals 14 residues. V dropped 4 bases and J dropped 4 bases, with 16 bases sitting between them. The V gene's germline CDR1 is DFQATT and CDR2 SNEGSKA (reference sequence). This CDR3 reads CSAIAGAPGETQYF. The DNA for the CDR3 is TGCAGTGCTATTGCCGGAGCACCCGGAGAGACCCAGTACTTC.

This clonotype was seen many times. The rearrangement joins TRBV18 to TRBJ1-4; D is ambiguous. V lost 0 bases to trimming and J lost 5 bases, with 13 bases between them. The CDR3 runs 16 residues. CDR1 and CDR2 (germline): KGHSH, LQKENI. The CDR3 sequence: CASSPPPGGGNEKLFF. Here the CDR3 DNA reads TGTGCCAGCTCACCACCACCCGGCGGCGGGAATGAAAAACTGTTTTTT.

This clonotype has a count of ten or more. The CDR3 reads CASSIGGGPNTGELFF. The CDR3 nucleotides are TGTGCCAGCAGCATAGGCGGGGGACCGAACACCGGGGAGCTGTTTTTT. This sequence joins TRBV12-3 or TRBV12-4 and TRBJ2-2; 7 nucleotides line up with TRBD2. V shed 6 bases and J 0 bases; nucleotides not matched to a gene: 7. There are 16 residues in the CDR3.

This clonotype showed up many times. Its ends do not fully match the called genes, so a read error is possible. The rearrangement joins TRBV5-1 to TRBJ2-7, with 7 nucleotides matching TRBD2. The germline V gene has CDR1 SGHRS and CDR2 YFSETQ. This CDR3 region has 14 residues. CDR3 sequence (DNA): TGTGCCAGCAGCTTAGGCGGGAGCTCCTACGAGCAGTACTTC. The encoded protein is CASSLGGSSYEQYF.

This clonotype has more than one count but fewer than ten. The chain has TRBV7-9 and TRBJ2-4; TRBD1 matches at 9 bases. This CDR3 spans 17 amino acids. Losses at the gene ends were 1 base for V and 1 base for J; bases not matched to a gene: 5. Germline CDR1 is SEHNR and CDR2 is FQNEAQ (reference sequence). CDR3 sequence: CASSLEGQGGAKNIQYF. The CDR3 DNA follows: TGTGCCAGCAGCTTAGAGGGACAGGGAGGCGCCAAAAACATTCAGTACTTC. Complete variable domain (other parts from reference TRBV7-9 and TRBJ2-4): DTGVSQNPRHKITKRGQNVTFRCDPISEHNRLYWYRQTLGQGPEFLTYFQNEAQLEKSRLLSDRFSAERPKGSFSTLEIQRTEQGDSAMYLCASSLEGQGGAKNIQYFGAGTRLSVL.

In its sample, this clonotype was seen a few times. The CDR3 loop reads CASSLGGLAVGSYNEQFF. Here the CDR3 DNA reads TGTGCCAGCAGCTTAGGGGGACTAGCGGTGGGGTCCTACAATGAGCAGTTCTTC. V is TRBV7-9 and J is TRBJ2-1; TRBD2 matches at 11 bases. CDR1 is SEHNR, CDR2 FQNEAQ, per germline (reference sequence). The CDR3 is made up of 18 amino acids. With 1 base clipped from V and 1 base from J, the junction kept 6 bases outside the gene matches.

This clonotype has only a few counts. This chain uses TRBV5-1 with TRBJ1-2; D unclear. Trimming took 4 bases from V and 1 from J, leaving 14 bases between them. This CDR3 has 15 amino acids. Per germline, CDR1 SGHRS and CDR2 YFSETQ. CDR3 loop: CASSKPGGFNYGYTF. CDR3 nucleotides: TGCGCCAGCAGCAAACCGGGAGGCTTTAACTATGGCTACACCTTC.

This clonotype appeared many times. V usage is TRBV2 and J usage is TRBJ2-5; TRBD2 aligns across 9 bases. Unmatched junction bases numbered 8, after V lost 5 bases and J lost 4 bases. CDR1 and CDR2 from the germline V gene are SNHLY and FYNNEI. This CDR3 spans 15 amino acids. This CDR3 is CASSTAGGPRETQYF. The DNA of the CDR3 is TGTGCCAGCAGTACGGCGGGAGGGCCGAGAGAGACCCAGTACTTC.

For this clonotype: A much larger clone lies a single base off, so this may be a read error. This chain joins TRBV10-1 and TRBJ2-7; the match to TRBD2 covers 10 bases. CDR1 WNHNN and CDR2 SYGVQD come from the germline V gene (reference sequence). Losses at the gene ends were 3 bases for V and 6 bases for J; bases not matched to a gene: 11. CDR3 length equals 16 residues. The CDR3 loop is CASSDRPGTSACEQYF. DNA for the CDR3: TGCGCCAGCAGTGATCGGCCCGGGACTAGCGCCTGCGAGCAGTACTTC.

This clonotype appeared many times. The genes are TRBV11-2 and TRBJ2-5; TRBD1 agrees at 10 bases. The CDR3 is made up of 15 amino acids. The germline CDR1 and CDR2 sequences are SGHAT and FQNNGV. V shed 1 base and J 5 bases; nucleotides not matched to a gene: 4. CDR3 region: CASSLVTGGRETQYF. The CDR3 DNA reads TGTGCCAGCAGCTTAGTGACAGGGGGCCGGGAGACCCAGTACTTC.

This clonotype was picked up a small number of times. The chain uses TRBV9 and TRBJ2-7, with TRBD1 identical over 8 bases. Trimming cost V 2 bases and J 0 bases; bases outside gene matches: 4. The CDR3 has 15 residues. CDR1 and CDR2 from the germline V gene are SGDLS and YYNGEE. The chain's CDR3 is CASSVGTGDSYEQYF. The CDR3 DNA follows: TGTGCCAGCAGCGTGGGGACAGGCGACTCCTACGAGCAGTACTTC. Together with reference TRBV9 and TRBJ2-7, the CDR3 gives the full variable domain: DSGVTQTPKHLITATGQRVTLRCSPRSGDLSVYWYQQSLDQGLQFLIQYYNGEERAKGNILERFSAQQFPDLHSELNLSSLELGDSALYFCASSVGTGDSYEQYFGPGTRLTVT.

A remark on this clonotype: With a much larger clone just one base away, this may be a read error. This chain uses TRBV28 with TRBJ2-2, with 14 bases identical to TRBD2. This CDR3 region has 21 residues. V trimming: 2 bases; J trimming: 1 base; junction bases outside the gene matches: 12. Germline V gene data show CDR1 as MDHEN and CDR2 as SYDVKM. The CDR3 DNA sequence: TGTGCCAGCAGTTTAGGGATGTGGGGACTAGCGGGAGTAGTGAACACCGGGGAGCTGTTTTTT. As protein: CASSLGMWGLAGVVNTGELFF.

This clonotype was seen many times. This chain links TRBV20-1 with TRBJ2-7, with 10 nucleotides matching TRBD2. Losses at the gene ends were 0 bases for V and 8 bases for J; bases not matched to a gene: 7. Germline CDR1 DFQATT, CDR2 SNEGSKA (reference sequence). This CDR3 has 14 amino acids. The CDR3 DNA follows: TGCAGTGCTAGAGATACTAGCGGGGCCATGCAGCAGTACTTC. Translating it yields CSARDTSGAMQQYF.

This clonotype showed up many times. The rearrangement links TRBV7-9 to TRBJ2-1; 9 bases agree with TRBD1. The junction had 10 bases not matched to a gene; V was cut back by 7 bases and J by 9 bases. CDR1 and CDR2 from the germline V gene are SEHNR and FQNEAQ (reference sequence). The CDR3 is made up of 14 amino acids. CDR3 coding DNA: TGTGCCAGCAAACCTCCGGGACAGGGAAGTGAGCAGTTCTTC. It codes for CASKPPGQGSEQFF.

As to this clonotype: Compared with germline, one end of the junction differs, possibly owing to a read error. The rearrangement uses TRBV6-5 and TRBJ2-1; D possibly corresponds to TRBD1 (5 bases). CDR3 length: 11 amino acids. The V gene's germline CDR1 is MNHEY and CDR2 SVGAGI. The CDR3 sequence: CASSYFAGQPF. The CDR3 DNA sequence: TGTGCCAGCAGTTACTTTGCAGGGCAGCCCTTC.

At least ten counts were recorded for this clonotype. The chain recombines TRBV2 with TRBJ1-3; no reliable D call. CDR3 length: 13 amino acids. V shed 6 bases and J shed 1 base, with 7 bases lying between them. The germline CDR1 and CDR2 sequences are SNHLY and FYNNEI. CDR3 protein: CASSGRSGNTIYF. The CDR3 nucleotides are TGTGCCAGCAGCGGGAGGTCTGGAAACACCATATATTTT.

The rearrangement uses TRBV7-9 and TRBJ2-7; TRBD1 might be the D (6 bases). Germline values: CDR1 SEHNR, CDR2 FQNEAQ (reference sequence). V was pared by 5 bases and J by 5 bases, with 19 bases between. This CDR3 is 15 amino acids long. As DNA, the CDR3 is TGTGCCAGCAGCCAAGGCCTCACAGGGTTGAACGAGCAGTACTTC. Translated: CASSQGLTGLNEQYF.

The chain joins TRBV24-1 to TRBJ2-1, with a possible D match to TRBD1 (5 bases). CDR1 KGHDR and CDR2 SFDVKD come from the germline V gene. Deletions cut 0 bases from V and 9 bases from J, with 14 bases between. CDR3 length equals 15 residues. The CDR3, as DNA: TGTGCCACCAGTGATTTGCAGCTAGGGCAGGGTGAGCAGTTCTTC. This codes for CATSDLQLGQGEQFF.

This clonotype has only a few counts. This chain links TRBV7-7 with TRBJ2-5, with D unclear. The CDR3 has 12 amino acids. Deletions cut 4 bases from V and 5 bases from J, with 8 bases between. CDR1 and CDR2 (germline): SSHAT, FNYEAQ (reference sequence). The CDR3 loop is CASSSTGETQYF. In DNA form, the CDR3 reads TGTGCCAGCAGCTCCACGGGTGAGACCCAGTACTTC.